The 3 T cell receptor beta chains reported below all come from one sample, sequenced in a study of cytomegalovirus exposure and HLA in healthy donors. Vbeta (60) and Jbeta (13) primers were used in the PCR. TCRdb's table, derived via immunoSEQ multiplex PCR, lists solely in-frame clones and lacks some. The table includes about 140,000 clones, 80% detected once. The sample consisted of PBMCs. These receptors originate from a man aged 40-49 years in good health and CMV-seropositive.

The rearrangement links TRBV4-1 to TRBJ2-5, with a weak D call TRBD2 (6 bases). The CDR3 has 15 residues. V lost 1 base and J lost 5, with 14 bases in between. The V gene's germline CDR1 is MGHRA and CDR2 YSYEKL. CDR3 amino acids: CASSQVVLAKETQYF. CDR3 DNA: TGCGCCAGCAGCCAAGTTGTGCTAGCGAAGGAGACCCAGTACTTC.

This clone showed up just once. V usage is TRBV27 and J usage is TRBJ2-2; 7 bases are a match to TRBD2. Trimming at V came to 4 bases and at J to 5 bases, leaving 4 bases not matched to a gene. Germline V CDR1 and CDR2: MNHEY, SMNVEV (reference sequence). This CDR3 has 14 amino acids. The CDR3 sequence: CASSSPLATGELFF. In DNA, the CDR3 is TGTGCCAGCAGTTCACCACTAGCGACCGGGGAGCTGTTTTTT.

The sample holds a few counts of this clone. This sequence joins TRBV2 and TRBJ2-3, with 8 nucleotides matching TRBD1. Germline lookup yields CDR1 SNHLY and CDR2 FYNNEI. V shed 6 bases, J shed 2 bases, and the junction held 10 bases outside the gene matches. The CDR3 covers 16 residues. The CDR3 nucleotides read TGTGCCAGCAGCAGACCGGGACAGGTATTCACAGATACGCAGTATTTT. Encoded protein: CASSRPGQVFTDTQYF.